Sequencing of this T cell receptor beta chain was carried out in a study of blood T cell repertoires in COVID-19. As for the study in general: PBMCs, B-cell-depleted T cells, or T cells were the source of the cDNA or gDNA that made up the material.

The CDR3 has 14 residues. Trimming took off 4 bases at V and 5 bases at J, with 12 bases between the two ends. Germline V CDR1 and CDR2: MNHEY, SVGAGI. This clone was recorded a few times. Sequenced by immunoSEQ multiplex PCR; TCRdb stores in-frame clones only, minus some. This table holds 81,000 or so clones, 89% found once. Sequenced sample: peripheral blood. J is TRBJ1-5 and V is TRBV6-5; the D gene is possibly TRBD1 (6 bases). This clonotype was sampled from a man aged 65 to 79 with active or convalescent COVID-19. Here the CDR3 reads CASSSRGPDQPQHF. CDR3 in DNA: TGTGCCAGCAGTTCCAGGGGCCCTGATCAGCCCCAGCATTTT.